The subject of this entry is one TCR beta chain. Its antigen is currently unknown. Autoimmune disease history or systemic immunosuppression led to patient exclusion. The table came from immunoSEQ multiplex PCR; TCRdb's copy has only in-frame clones and leaves some out. The sample holds tens of thousands of clones, about 90% seen once. This specimen belongs to a study of OX40 agonist ivuxolimab in advanced cancers. Findings and limits, study-wide: On average, CD8+ T cells showed a greater number of expanded clones than CD4+. Near-lowest levels of clonal expansion characterized partial responders at 0.1-3.0 mg/kg. Doses of 0.1 to 3.0 mg/kg were accompanied by clonal expansion of CD4+ and CD8+ blood T cells by week 6.

This CDR3 contains 18 residues. Germline trimming cut 1 base from V and 0 bases from J; bases unmatched to any gene: 11. Germline values: CDR1 KGHSH, CDR2 LQKENI. The rearrangement links TRBV18 to TRBJ2-5; TRBD2 matches at 7 bases. The sequence derives from an adult with an advanced solid tumor such as melanoma, head and neck, liver or kidney cancer. Sequenced here: CD4+ or CD8+ T cells sorted from blood, sampled in a trial of the OX40 agonist ivuxolimab. The CDR3 loop is CASSPRNTLAAYQETQYF. Here the CDR3 DNA reads TGTGCCAGCTCACCACGAAATACGCTAGCGGCGTACCAAGAGACCCAGTACTTC.